The sample holds a few counts of the clone carrying this T cell receptor (beta chain). Per the original methods: For nucleated cells, counts were estimated from reference gene primer amplification. Assay used: immunoSEQ multiplex PCR; TCRdb lists only in-frame clones, some missing. The V and J calls and clone size come from that table; D and trimming were worked out from the DNA. This sample has roughly 160,000 clones, with roughly 85% found just once. This sample stems from a study of blood T cell repertoires in COVID-19. Study-wide context: The analysed material was cDNA or gDNA that came from T cells, B-cell-depleted T cells, or PBMCs.

Participants had their cohort set by participant-reported clinical history. Germline V CDR1 and CDR2: LGHNA, YSLEER. The CDR3 has 13 residues. Trimming at V came to 1 base and at J to 15 bases, leaving 8 bases not matched to a gene. The TCR was taken from a woman in her 70s in a cohort exposed to, infected with or recovered from COVID-19 (not recorded which). This rearrangement joins TRBV4-3 to TRBJ2-1; 8 bases agree with TRBD2. The sample consisted of PBMCs or T cells enriched from blood (not recorded which). Here the CDR3 reads CASSQGERESLFF. For the CDR3, the DNA is TGCGCCAGCAGCCAAGGAGAGCGGGAGAGTCTGTTCTTC.